The 5 T cell receptor beta chains presented below share a single source sample, sequenced in a study of cytomegalovirus exposure and HLA in healthy donors. The method was immunoSEQ multiplex PCR; TCRdb's version includes in-frame clones alone and lacks a portion of them. The sample carries about 98,000 clones, roughly 87% recorded once. Material for sequencing was PBMCs. The receptors stem from a man younger than 30 in good health and CMV-seropositive.

As DNA, the CDR3 is TGTGCCAGCAAAGCCAATGCGGGGTACAATGAGCAGTTCTTC. Protein product: CASKANAGYNEQFF. The rearrangement uses TRBV2 and TRBJ2-1; tentatively, D is TRBD2 (6 bases). The CDR3 contains 14 residues. The V gene's germline CDR1 is SNHLY and CDR2 FYNNEI. Trimming took 7 bases from V and 4 from J, leaving 14 bases between them. Variable domain in full (rest from reference TRBV2 and TRBJ2-1): EPEVTQTPSHQVTQMGQEVILRCVPISNHLYFYWYRQILGQKVEFLVSFYNNEISEKSEIFDDQFSVERPDGSNFTLKIRSTKLEDSAMYFCASKANAGYNEQFFGPGTRLTVL.

The chain has TRBV5-4 and TRBJ2-7, with TRBD1 matching over 10 bases. The CDR3 runs to 14 residues. Germline values: CDR1 SGHNT, CDR2 YYREEE (reference sequence). V lost 3 bases, J lost 5 bases, and 5 bases stayed unmatched. CDR3 in DNA: TGTGCCAGCAGCTGGGGGACAGGGGACAACGAGCAGTACTTC. This sequence encodes CASSWGTGDNEQYF.

V and J are TRBV11-1 and TRBJ2-7, with 9 nucleotides matching TRBD2. V shed 4 bases, J shed 2 bases, and the junction held 3 bases outside the gene matches. Germline assignment: CDR1 SGHAT and CDR2 FQDESV (reference sequence). The CDR3 is 14 amino acids. The CDR3 reads CASSSAGGTYEQYF. The DNA of the CDR3 is TGTGCCAGCAGCTCAGCGGGGGGTACCTACGAGCAGTACTTC.

V usage is TRBV15 and J usage is TRBJ2-2, with 12 bases lining up with TRBD2. There are 17 residues in the CDR3. Germline CDR1 reads LNHNV; CDR2 reads YYDKDF (reference sequence). V lost 0 bases and J lost 6; bases outside the gene matches: 5. The CDR3 DNA sequence: TGTGCCACCAGCAGAGATCTTGCTAGCGGGGGGGCCGGGGAGCTGTTTTTT. It translates to CATSRDLASGGAGELFF.

This clone occurred once. The rearrangement links TRBV7-9 to TRBJ1-2, with 8 bases identical to TRBD1. Germline CDR1 is SEHNR and CDR2 is FQNEAQ (reference sequence). This CDR3 is 15 amino acids long. Germline trimming cut 4 bases from V and 4 bases from J; bases unmatched to any gene: 8. The CDR3 spells CASSSGTGETYGYTF. The CDR3, as DNA: TGTGCCAGCAGCTCCGGGACAGGTGAAACCTATGGCTACACCTTC.